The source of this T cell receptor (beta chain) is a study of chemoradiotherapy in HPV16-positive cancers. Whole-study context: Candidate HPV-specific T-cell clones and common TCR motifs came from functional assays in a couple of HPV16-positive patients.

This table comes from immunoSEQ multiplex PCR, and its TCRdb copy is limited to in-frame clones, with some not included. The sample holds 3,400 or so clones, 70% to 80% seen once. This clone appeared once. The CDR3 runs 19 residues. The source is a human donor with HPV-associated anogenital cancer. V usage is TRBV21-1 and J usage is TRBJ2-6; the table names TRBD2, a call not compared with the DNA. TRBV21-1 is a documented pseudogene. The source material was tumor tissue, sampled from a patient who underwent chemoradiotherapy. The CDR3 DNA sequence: TGTGCCAGCAGCAAAAGTAGCAGAATTCCTTTCTCTGGGGCCAACGTCCTGACTTTC. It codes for CASSKSSRIPFSGANVLTF.